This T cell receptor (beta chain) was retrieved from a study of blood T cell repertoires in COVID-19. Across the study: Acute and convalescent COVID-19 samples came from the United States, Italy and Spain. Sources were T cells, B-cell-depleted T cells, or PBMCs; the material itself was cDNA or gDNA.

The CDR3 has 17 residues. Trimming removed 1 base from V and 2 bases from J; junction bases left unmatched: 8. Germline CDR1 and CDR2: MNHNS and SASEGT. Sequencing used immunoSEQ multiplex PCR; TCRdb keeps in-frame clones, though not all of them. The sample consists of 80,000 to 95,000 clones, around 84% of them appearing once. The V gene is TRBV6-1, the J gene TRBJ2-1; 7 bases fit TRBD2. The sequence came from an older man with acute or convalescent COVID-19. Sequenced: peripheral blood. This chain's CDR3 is CASSEVVGGGPYNEQFF. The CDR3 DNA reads TGTGCCAGCAGTGAAGTGGTTGGGGGAGGGCCCTACAATGAGCAGTTCTTC.